The rows below give T cell receptor beta chains drawn from one sample of a study of cytomegalovirus exposure and HLA in healthy donors. Only in-frame clones appear in the TCRdb table, and some are missing; sequencing was by immunoSEQ multiplex PCR. The repertoire includes 150,000 to 200,000 clones, about 81% of them detected once, and less than 2% sits in the top ten. The sample was PBMCs. These receptors were taken from a man younger than 30 in good health and CMV-seronegative. Both conserved end residues are part of each CDR3. A D gene is named only where the DNA matches it firmly.

CDR3: CATSLGGNSYNEQFF
length: 15
D: -
V: TRBV15

CDR3: CSARTSGAETQYF
length: 13
D: TRBD2
V: TRBV29-1

CDR3: CASSNRGGSGRYNEQFF
length: 17
D: TRBD2
V: TRBV4-1

CDR3: CASSLVPGTGGPTGANVLTF
length: 20
D: TRBD1
V: TRBV5-1

CDR3: CASRQTGTETQYF
length: 13
D: -
V: TRBV11-3

CDR3: CASSLVFETGELFF
length: 14
D: -
V: TRBV7-2

CDR3: CASSWCLASYNEQFF
length: 15
D: -
V: TRBV21-1

CDR3: CASSRDNLGSYEQYF
length: 15
D: -
V: TRBV5-5

CDR3: CSARINEQFF
length: 10
D: -
V: TRBV20-1

CDR3: CASSLNPRGRGTYGYTF
length: 17
D: -
V: TRBV7-2

CDR3: CASSKGAGSGDADTQYF
length: 17
D: TRBD2
V: TRBV19

CDR3: CASSQVRGTTDTQYF
length: 15
D: -
V: TRBV4-1

CDR3: CASSDGTSAGELFF
length: 14
D: TRBD2
V: TRBV6-4

CDR3: CASSLELFNSGNTIYF
length: 16
D: -
V: TRBV7-2

CDR3: CASSFGGTSGTDTQYF
length: 16
D: TRBD2
V: TRBV7-2

CDR3: CATSRPTRTEAFF
length: 13
D: -
V: TRBV15

CDR3: CASSLIRSGELFF
length: 13
D: -
V: TRBV7-2

CDR3: CASRLEGQGAGYSNQPQHF
length: 19
D: -
V: TRBV12-2